What follows are 22 T cell receptor beta chains derived from one specimen sequenced in a study of OX40 agonist ivuxolimab in advanced cancers. Some clones are missing from TCRdb's copy, which holds only in-frame ones; the method was immunoSEQ multiplex PCR. In the table there are approximately 74,000 clones, over 75% of which are singletons. Specimen: CD4+ or CD8+ T cells sorted from blood, collected in a trial of the OX40 agonist ivuxolimab. The source of these receptors is an adult with an advanced solid tumor such as melanoma, head and neck, liver or kidney cancer.

The J gene is TRBJ2-1, the V gene TRBV15, with TRBD2 matching over 7 bases. CDR3 length equals 15 residues. With V trimmed by 1 base and J by 9 bases, 9 bases remained unmatched. Germline-derived CDR1 and CDR2 are LNHNV and YYDKDF (reference sequence). CDR3 residues: CATSRVVGGPIEQFF. DNA for the CDR3: TGTGCCACCAGCAGAGTGGTGGGAGGGCCAATTGAGCAGTTCTTC.

This sequence joins TRBV2 and TRBJ1-1, with a weak D call TRBD1 (6 bases). This CDR3 comprises 13 residues. The V gene lost 7 bases and the J gene lost 5 bases, with 14 bases spanning the gap. The germline CDR1 and CDR2 sequences are SNHLY and FYNNEI. The CDR3 DNA reads TGTGCCAGCACCCCAGGGGAGTATACTGAAGCTTTCTTT. As protein: CASTPGEYTEAFF.

V gene TRBV18 combines with J gene TRBJ1-1, with D maybe TRBD1 (5 bases). Trimming removed 3 bases at V and 2 bases at J, with 7 bases between. The CDR3 runs to 13 residues. Germline V gene sequence: CDR1 KGHSH, CDR2 LQKENI. CDR3 sequence reads: CASSPGANTEAFF. The CDR3 bases are TGTGCCAGCTCACCTGGGGCAAACACTGAAGCTTTCTTT.

The chain joins TRBV27 to TRBJ2-7; 7 nucleotides line up with TRBD1. The length of the CDR3 is 12 residues. CDR1 is MNHEY and CDR2 is SMNVEV in the germline V gene (reference sequence). The V segment lost 8 bases and the J segment 3 bases; nucleotides outside the gene matches: 4. The CDR3 loop reads CASWDRDYEQYF. The DNA of the CDR3 is TGTGCCAGCTGGGACAGAGACTACGAGCAGTACTTC.

This clone was detected only once. The chain employs TRBV6-4 and TRBJ1-2, with D possibly matching TRBD1 (5 bases). The CDR3 is 14 amino acids. With 0 bases removed from V and 7 bases from J, the gap between germline ends came to 12 bases. Germline CDR1 and CDR2: MRHNA and SNTAGT. CDR3 amino acids: CASSDSATRGGYTF. As DNA, the CDR3 is TGTGCCAGCAGTGACTCGGCAACAAGGGGTGGCTACACCTTC.

The chain uses TRBV7-9 and TRBJ2-2, with 10 nucleotides matching TRBD2. Germline CDR1 and CDR2: SEHNR and FQNEAQ (reference sequence). The junction had 5 bases not matched to a gene; V was cut back by 0 bases and J by 4 bases. The CDR3 is made up of 17 amino acids. The CDR3 reads CASSLAAASGSTGELFF. CDR3 DNA: TGTGCCAGCAGCTTAGCGGCGGCTAGCGGGAGCACCGGGGAGCTGTTTTTT.

The chain is built from TRBV5-4 and TRBJ2-1; 11 bases agree with TRBD2. CDR3 length: 16 residues. Germline CDR1 is SGHNT and CDR2 is YYREEE (reference sequence). V was pared by 1 base and J by 5 bases, with 5 bases of the junction left unmatched. The CDR3 sequence is CASSLSSGRMDNEQFF. The CDR3 bases are TGTGCCAGCAGCTTGTCTAGCGGGAGGATGGACAATGAGCAGTTCTTC. Full variable domain (rest looked up from reference TRBV5-4 and TRBJ2-1): ETGVTQSPTHLIKTRGQQVTLRCSSQSGHNTVSWYQQALGQGPQFIFQYYREEENGRGNFPPRFSGLQFPNYSSELNVNALELDDSALYLCASSLSSGRMDNEQFFGPGTRLTVL.

This sequence joins TRBV15 and TRBJ2-7; D call uncertain. Between the trimmed V and J ends, which lost 1 base and 1 base, there was a span of 14 bases. Germline CDR1 and CDR2: LNHNV and YYDKDF (reference sequence). This CDR3 is 16 amino acids long. CDR3 sequence (DNA): TGTGCCACCAGCAGAGCCCCTACAGCCATTTCCTACGAGCAGTACTTC. It codes for CATSRAPTAISYEQYF.

This rearrangement joins TRBV4-2 to TRBJ2-4; 9 bases fit TRBD2. Germline CDR1 LGHNA, CDR2 YNFKEQ. V shed 1 base and J 7 bases; nucleotides not matched to a gene: 5. The CDR3 totals 15 residues. The CDR3 spells CASSQGAGGGNIQYF. CDR3 coding DNA: TGTGCCAGCAGCCAAGGGGCGGGAGGGGGGAACATTCAGTACTTC.

The J gene is TRBJ1-5, the V gene TRBV19; a possible D gene is TRBD1 (5 bases). Trimming took off 6 bases at V and 2 bases at J, with 11 bases between the two ends. The CDR3 sequence is 14 residues long. In germline, CDR1 is LNHDA, CDR2 SQIVND (reference sequence). Here the CDR3 DNA reads TGTGCCAGTAGCGTCCGGGACGGCAATCAGCCCCAGCATTTT. Translation: CASSVRDGNQPQHF.

The rearrangement links TRBV28 to TRBJ2-1; 8 nucleotides agree with TRBD1. CDR1 is MDHEN and CDR2 is SYDVKM in the germline V gene. Trimming cost V 7 bases and J 8 bases; bases outside gene matches: 7. The CDR3 is 13 amino acids. DNA for the CDR3: TGTGCCAGCATGAGACAGGGGAGGTATGAGCAGTTCTTC. Protein: CASMRQGRYEQFF.

The sample holds one count of this clone. The germline gene is not matched at one end of the junction; a read error may be the cause. The chain combines TRBV27 with TRBJ1-5; 10 nucleotides line up with TRBD1. CDR1 and CDR2 (germline): MNHEY, SMNVEV (reference sequence). This CDR3 region has 15 residues. For the CDR3, the DNA is TGTACCAGCAGCCTGGAGGGACAGGGGTATCAGCCCCAGCATTTT. Residues: CTSSLEGQGYQPQHF.

This CDR3 is CASSPLAGEADTQYF. The CDR3 DNA sequence: TGTGCCAGCTCACCACTGGCGGGAGAGGCAGATACGCAGTATTTT. This chain joins TRBV18 and TRBJ2-3; 7 bases are shared with TRBD2. CDR1 and CDR2 (germline): KGHSH, LQKENI. V lost 1 base, J lost 4 bases, and 5 bases stayed unmatched. The CDR3 runs 15 residues.

The rearrangement uses TRBV5-6 and TRBJ2-7; D possibly corresponds to TRBD2 (6 bases). CDR1 and CDR2 (germline): SGHDT, YYEEEE. The length of the CDR3 is 17 residues. V was cut by 0 bases and J by 3 bases, with 19 bases left in between. CDR3 sequence reads: CASSLGPGSGRFYEQYF. The CDR3 region has the DNA TGTGCCAGCAGCTTGGGGCCGGGTAGCGGACGATTCTACGAGCAGTACTTC.

V is TRBV9 and J is TRBJ2-3; 8 positions match TRBD2. This CDR3 has 16 residues. With 4 bases clipped from V and 2 bases from J, the junction kept 9 bases outside the gene matches. Germline CDR1 SGDLS, CDR2 YYNGEE. The CDR3 DNA reads as TGTGCCAGCAGCTCCCCAACCGGGAGGGCCACAGATACGCAGTATTTT. Protein: CASSSPTGRATDTQYF.

The chain couples TRBV7-2 to TRBJ1-1; weak D call: TRBD1 (5 bases). Germline CDR1 reads SGHTA; CDR2 reads FQGNSA. This CDR3 is built from 14 residues. V was clipped by 4 bases and J by 0 bases, with 9 bases between them. CDR3 protein: CASSYGTVNTEAFF. In DNA form, the CDR3 reads TGTGCCAGCAGCTACGGGACGGTGAACACTGAAGCTTTCTTT.

The J gene is TRBJ2-3, the V gene TRBV11-2, with a weak D call TRBD2 (5 bases). There are 16 residues in the CDR3. CDR1 and CDR2 (germline): SGHAT, FQNNGV. Trimming removed 1 base at V and 5 bases at J, with 16 bases between. The CDR3 DNA reads as TGTGCCAGCAGCTTAGTATACGGGGATGGGGTAGATACGCAGTATTTT. This gives the protein CASSLVYGDGVDTQYF.

The V gene is TRBV23-1, the J gene TRBJ2-4, with TRBD2 matching over 12 bases. TRBV23-1 is an ORF, and what it does is uncertain. V lost 2 bases and J lost 2; bases outside the gene matches: 7. The CDR3 has 18 residues. This chain's CDR3 is CASSQPRLAGDSKNIQYF. CDR3 nucleotide sequence: TGCGCCAGCAGTCAACCCCGACTAGCGGGAGACTCCAAAAACATTCAGTACTTC.

The V gene is TRBV19, the J gene TRBJ1-1; D perhaps matches TRBD1 (6 bases). Trimming took off 4 bases at V and 4 bases at J, with 13 bases between the two ends. Germline V CDR1 and CDR2: LNHDA, SQIVND (reference sequence). The CDR3 length is 14 residues. This CDR3 reads CASSRGGAVTEAFF. The CDR3 nucleotides are TGTGCCAGTAGTAGAGGGGGGGCGGTCACTGAAGCTTTCTTT.

This clone occurred a few times. V and J are TRBV19 and TRBJ2-1; a weak D match, TRBD2 (6 bases). The CDR3 has 14 amino acids. V was pared by 0 bases and J by 4 bases, with 7 bases between. Germline CDR1 LNHDA, CDR2 SQIVND (reference sequence). This CDR3 is CASSIDAGYNEQFF. The CDR3 nucleotides read TGTGCCAGTAGTATAGATGCGGGGTACAATGAGCAGTTCTTC.

The chain has TRBV11-2 and TRBJ2-7, with TRBD1 matching 7 bases. The germline V gene has CDR1 SGHAT and CDR2 FQNNGV. Losses at the gene ends were 5 bases for V and 2 bases for J; bases not matched to a gene: 6. The CDR3 is made up of 14 amino acids. CDR3 nucleotides: TGTGCCAGCAGCCCTACGACAGGGACCTACGAGCAGTACTTC. It is translated as CASSPTTGTYEQYF.

The rearrangement links TRBV4-3 to TRBJ2-2; D ambiguous. CDR1 is LGHNA, CDR2 YSLEER, per germline. V dropped 1 base and J dropped 4 bases, with 7 bases sitting between them. The CDR3 sequence is 14 residues long. The DNA for the CDR3 is TGCGCCAGCAGCCAAGGGAGAACCACCGGGGAGCTGTTTTTT. Translating it yields CASSQGRTTGELFF.